What follows are 22 T cell receptor beta chains derived from one specimen sequenced in a study of T cell clusters in autoimmune cytopenias. Multiplex touch-down PCR amplified TRB using TRB-A and TRB-B pools in one tube. TCRdb re-called the multiplex PCR reads and gives one entry per CDR3 protein, without DNA. Its clone listing holds about 5,900 distinct CDR3 sequences. Each sample's input was around 250 ng genomic DNA, roughly 40,000 genome equivalents. Sequencing used peripheral blood. The receptors originated from a human donor with an autoimmune cytopenia or autoimmune hepatitis (not recorded which).

The rearrangement joins TRBV27 to TRBJ2-1. Germline CDR1 is MNHEY and CDR2 is SMNVEV (reference sequence). The CDR3 contains 14 residues. CDR3 loop: CASSWETSYNEQFF.

The genes are TRBV4-3 and TRBJ2-5; with no DNA, the TCRdb D assignment of TRBD2 cannot be verified. CDR3 length equals 15 residues. From germline, CDR1 is LGHNA and CDR2 YSLEER. CDR3 in amino acids: CASSQTSGGKETQYF.

In terms of frequency, this clonotype is medium-sized (0.01 to 0.1%). The CDR3 is CAWRTGFTGELFF. The rearrangement uses TRBV30 and TRBJ2-2. From germline, CDR1 is GTSNPN and CDR2 SVGIG (reference sequence). This CDR3 has 13 amino acids.

Measured by frequency, this clonotype is medium-sized. V gene TRBV6-1 combines with J gene TRBJ1-4; TCRdb calls TRBD1, which cannot be checked without DNA. Germline V gene lookup returns CDR1 MNHNS and CDR2 SASEGT. CDR3 length: 14 residues. The CDR3 region is CASSEQGLDEKLFF.

The rearrangement links TRBV6-5 to TRBJ1-1; the TRBD1 assignment by TCRdb is unverifiable without DNA. CDR3 length: 14 amino acids. The germline CDR1 and CDR2 sequences are MNHEY and SVGAGI. The chain's CDR3 is CASSRGQGWTEAFF.

This clonotype is called medium-sized based on its frequency. The chain combines TRBV29-1 with TRBJ2-7; with no DNA, the TCRdb D assignment of TRBD1 cannot be verified. The CDR3 length is 17 residues. Germline V CDR1 and CDR2: SQVTM, ANQGSEA. The CDR3 protein is CSVDVWGPGQGSYEQYF.

Measured by frequency, this clonotype is medium-sized. The V gene is TRBV12-3 or TRBV12-4, the J gene TRBJ1-1. The CDR3 runs 12 residues. This CDR3 is CASSFGGTEAFF.

The chain combines TRBV4-3 with TRBJ2-1. The CDR3 is 16 amino acids. CDR1 LGHNA and CDR2 YSLEER come from the germline V gene. The CDR3: CASSHKAGPAYNEQFF.

Measured by frequency, this clonotype is medium-sized. V usage is TRBV5-6 and J usage is TRBJ2-3; as DNA is missing, the TRBD1 call by TCRdb cannot be tested. The CDR3 is made up of 16 amino acids. Germline CDR1 SGHDT, CDR2 YYEEEE. CDR3 residues: CASSIGLGGLGDTQYF.

This clonotype is deemed medium-sized by its frequency. The J gene is TRBJ2-1, the V gene TRBV12-3 or TRBV12-4; the TRBD2 assignment by TCRdb is unverifiable without DNA. CDR3 length equals 12 residues. The CDR3 loop reads CASRLEAGGLFF.

This clonotype is identified as medium-sized from frequency. The chain employs TRBV12-3 or TRBV12-4 and TRBJ1-5; TCRdb calls TRBD1, which cannot be checked without DNA. The CDR3 consists of 18 residues. CDR3: CASSARSVQSYSNQPQHF.

The genes are TRBV11-1 and TRBJ2-3; the TRBD1 assignment by TCRdb is unverifiable without DNA. This CDR3 contains 14 residues. Germline CDR1 and CDR2: SGHAT and FQDESV (reference sequence). The chain's CDR3 is CASNQGLRTDTQYF.

According to its frequency, this clonotype is medium-sized. This chain joins TRBV6-5 and TRBJ2-5. There are 12 residues in the CDR3. Germline CDR1 MNHEY, CDR2 SVGAGI. Here the CDR3 reads CATQTNLETQYF.

The J gene is TRBJ2-7, the V gene TRBV21-1; TCRdb picks TRBD2, but there is no DNA to check that call. TRBV21-1 is described as a pseudogene. This CDR3 has 16 amino acids. The CDR3 is CATGPNIGLSSYEQYF.

V usage is TRBV10-3 and J usage is TRBJ2-7; absent DNA, TCRdb's TRBD1 call cannot be checked. The germline V gene has CDR1 ENHRY and CDR2 SYGVKD. This CDR3 contains 15 residues. The CDR3 loop reads CAIRGPGQGHYEQYF.

Measured by frequency, this clonotype is medium-sized. J is TRBJ2-6 and V is TRBV7-2; TCRdb selects TRBD2, and the lack of DNA leaves this call unchecked. Looked up from germline, CDR1 is SGHTA and CDR2 is FQGNSA. The CDR3 covers 18 residues. This chain's CDR3 is CASRPTSGGLSGANVLTF.

This clonotype shows up as medium-sized by frequency. The chain employs TRBV27 and TRBJ2-3; TCRdb picks TRBD2, but there is no DNA to check that call. In germline, CDR1 is MNHEY, CDR2 SMNVEV (reference sequence). There are 14 residues in the CDR3. CDR3 in amino acids: CASRLRGGTDTQYF.

V gene TRBV11-2 combines with J gene TRBJ2-1; TCRdb proposes TRBD2, but this gene call is untestable without DNA. The CDR3 length is 12 residues. Germline V gene data show CDR1 as SGHAT and CDR2 as FQNNGV. CDR3 region: CASSLAGTQQFF.

V gene TRBV20-1 combines with J gene TRBJ1-2. This CDR3 has 13 residues. The germline CDR1 and CDR2 sequences are DFQATT and SNEGSKA (reference sequence). This CDR3 is CSARDGVVDGYTF.

Frequency places this clonotype as medium-sized. The chain joins TRBV27 to TRBJ2-3. The CDR3 length is 14 residues. CDR1 is MNHEY and CDR2 is SMNVEV in the germline V gene (reference sequence). This chain's CDR3 is CASSSSLSTDTQYF.

By frequency, this clonotype registers medium-sized. The chain has TRBV27 and TRBJ1-5; TCRdb returns TRBD1, unconfirmable since there is no DNA. This CDR3 comprises 13 residues. In germline, CDR1 is MNHEY, CDR2 SMNVEV (reference sequence). CDR3 sequence reads: CASSLDRYQPQHF.

This clonotype is medium-sized by frequency. The rearrangement joins TRBV5-6 to TRBJ2-5. This CDR3 comprises 14 residues. Germline lookup yields CDR1 SGHDT and CDR2 YYEEEE. The CDR3 loop reads CASSLRVVQETQYF.